Below, 11 T cell receptor beta chains from the same sample are listed, as sequenced in a study of tumor-infiltrating lymphocytes in oesophageal squamous cell carcinoma. TCRdb re-called the PCR reads with MiXCR, one entry per CDR3 protein. The sample records 23,000 or so distinct CDR3 sequences, approximately 34% being singletons. Sequenced material: esophageal tumor tissue. The receptors here all came from a female donor with esophageal squamous cell carcinoma.

In its sample, this clonotype was seen a few times. The V call is TRBV7-3, the J call TRBJ1-1, with no clear D. Trimming pared 3 bases from V and 1 base from J, leaving 3 bases between. CDR3 length: 12 residues. CDR1 is SGHTA, CDR2 FQGTGA, per germline. CDR3: CASSLTNTEAFF. In nucleotides, the CDR3 is TGTGCCAGCAGCTTGACGAACACTGAAGCTTTCTTT.

A few counts support this clonotype. The chain employs TRBV6-5 and TRBJ2-1; D unclear. The CDR3 length is 17 residues. Germline V lookup: CDR1 MNHEY, CDR2 SVGAGI. Trimming left V 5 bases short and J 1 base short, with 18 bases between. The DNA of the CDR3 is TGTGCCAGCAGTCCCGAGCAACACTACGGTTCCTACAATGAGCAGTTCTTC. Protein sequence: CASSPEQHYGSYNEQFF.

Ten or more counts support this clonotype. The genes are TRBV6-1 and TRBJ1-2; D may be TRBD1 (6 bases). Trimming left V 7 bases short and J 4 bases short, with 16 bases between. The CDR3 runs 14 residues. The germline V gene encodes CDR1 MNHNS and CDR2 SASEGT. The CDR3 DNA reads TGTGCCAGCACGTTAACAGGGTCCGCCTATGGCTACACCTTC. This translates into CASTLTGSAYGYTF.

The chain recombines TRBV5-4 with TRBJ2-3; the D gene could be TRBD1 or TRBD2 (6 bases each). Germline V gene lookup returns CDR1 SGHNT and CDR2 YYREEE (reference sequence). Trimming removed 0 bases at V and 2 bases at J, with 10 bases between. This CDR3 is built from 15 residues. CDR3 loop: CASSLAGAVTDTQYF. The CDR3 bases are TGTGCCAGCAGCTTGGCGGGGGCCGTCACAGATACGCAGTATTTT.

As concerns this clonotype: This is likely a read error, given that the CDR3 carries no conserved phenylalanine or tryptophan at its end. The DNA is omitted, as the CDR3 cannot be located on it reliably, and the CDR3 follows TCRdb's listing. The chain carries TRBV12-3 or TRBV12-4 and TRBJ2-1; no DNA check was done on the table's D call, TRBD2. The CDR3 contains 16 residues when both ends are counted. CDR3 sequence reads: CASSQGGGNYGYTFGS.

This rearrangement joins TRBV10-3 to TRBJ2-3, with D unresolved. Germline V CDR1 and CDR2: ENHRY, SYGVKD. The CDR3 totals 13 residues. V was trimmed by 4 bases and J by 1 base, leaving 6 bases between them. For the CDR3, the DNA is TGTGCCATCAGTGTCTCCGGCACAGATACGCAGTATTTT. It translates to CAISVSGTDTQYF.

V gene TRBV7-8 combines with J gene TRBJ2-5; unclear D gene. The J call is uncertain, as TRBJ2-1 better fits the DNA end. The CDR3 has 13 amino acids. Per the germline V gene, CDR1 is SGHVS and CDR2 is FQNEAQ. CDR3 loop: CASSLDANNEQFF. CDR3 DNA: TGTGCCAGCAGCTTAGACGCAAACAATGAGCAGTTCTTC.

Concerning this clonotype: This may be a read error: a much more frequent sequence differs by one nucleotide. The rearrangement links TRBV2 to TRBJ2-3; 8 bases fit TRBD2. CDR3 length: 16 amino acids. The germline CDR1 and CDR2 sequences are SNHLY and FYNNEI. The CDR3 DNA sequence: TGTGCCAGCAGTGCTAGGCTAGCGGGCCCCCACAATGAGCGGTTCTTC. Amino acids: CASSARLAGPHNERFF.

By its share, this clonotype is medium-sized. The V gene is TRBV12-3 or TRBV12-4, the J gene TRBJ1-2; no firm D call. The CDR3 has 13 residues. The V and J ends lost 3 bases and 0 bases respectively, with 5 bases between them. DNA of the CDR3: TGTGCCAGCAGTTTTTTTGCTAACTATGGCTACACCTTC. This translates into CASSFFANYGYTF.

This clonotype was counted a few times. The conserved final phenylalanine or tryptophan is absent from the CDR3, which likely points to a read error. The limits of the CDR3 on the DNA are not certain, so only TCRdb's listed CDR3 is given. The J gene is TRBJ2-5, the V gene TRBV7-6; the tabulated D call, TRBD2, remains unverified against the DNA. Germline CDR1 and CDR2: SGHVS and FNYEAQ. The CDR3 extends over 17 residues, inclusive of both ends. Here the CDR3 reads CASSRDGRINSPLHFGN.

In its sample, this clonotype was seen many times. The chain employs TRBV5-4 and TRBJ2-5; 9 bases line up with TRBD2. Germline assignment: CDR1 SGHNT and CDR2 YYREEE (reference sequence). V shed 3 bases and J 3 bases; nucleotides not matched to a gene: 3. The CDR3 length is 14 residues. The CDR3 DNA reads TGTGCCAGCAGCTCAATAGCGGGAGAAGAGACCCAGTACTTC. It yields the protein CASSSIAGEETQYF.